This entry concerns a single TCR beta chain. What it binds is unknown. This sample is drawn from a study of T cells in Graves' hyperthyroidism and ophthalmopathy. Study-wide results and caveats: Blood also contained most expanded thyroid clonotypes above 0.001.

Authors of the study amplified TCR beta CDR3 regions from RNA transcripts. First-round RT-PCR with HTBI primers amplified the TCR CDR3 region. One entry per CDR3 protein, called by TCRdb with MiXCR from the multiplex PCR reads. The sample shows around 350,000 distinct CDR3 sequences, under 15% of them seen only once. Trimming took 3 bases from V and 3 from J; bases not matched to a gene: 0. This CDR3 region has 14 residues. Per germline, CDR1 MGHDK and CDR2 SYGVNS. The sequencing sample was made of blood. The chain couples TRBV25-1 to TRBJ1-1, with TRBD1 matching over 11 bases. This TCR derives from a woman younger than 35 with Graves' hyperthyroidism. In nucleotides, the CDR3 is TGTGCCAGCAGTGAGGACAGGGGGCACACTGAAGCTTTCTTT. It specifies CASSEDRGHTEAFF.